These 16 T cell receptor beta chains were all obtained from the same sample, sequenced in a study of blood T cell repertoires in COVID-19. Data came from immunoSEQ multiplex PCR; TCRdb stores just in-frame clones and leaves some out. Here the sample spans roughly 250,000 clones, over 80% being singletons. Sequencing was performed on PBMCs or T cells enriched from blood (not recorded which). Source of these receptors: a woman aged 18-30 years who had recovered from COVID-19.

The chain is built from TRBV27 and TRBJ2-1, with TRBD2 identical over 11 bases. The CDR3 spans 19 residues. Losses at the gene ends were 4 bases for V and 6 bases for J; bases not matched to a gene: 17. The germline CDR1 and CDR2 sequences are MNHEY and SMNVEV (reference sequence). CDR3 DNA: TGTGCCAGCAGTTCCTCAAACCTCCAACTAGCGGGAGTCAGCAATGAGCAGTTCTTC. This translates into CASSSSNLQLAGVSNEQFF.

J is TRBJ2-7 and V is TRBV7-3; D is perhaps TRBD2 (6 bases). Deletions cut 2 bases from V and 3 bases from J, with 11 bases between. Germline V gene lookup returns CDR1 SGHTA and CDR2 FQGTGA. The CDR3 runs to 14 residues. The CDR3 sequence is CASSLGGADYEQYF. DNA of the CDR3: TGTGCCAGCAGCTTAGGAGGGGCTGACTACGAGCAGTACTTC.

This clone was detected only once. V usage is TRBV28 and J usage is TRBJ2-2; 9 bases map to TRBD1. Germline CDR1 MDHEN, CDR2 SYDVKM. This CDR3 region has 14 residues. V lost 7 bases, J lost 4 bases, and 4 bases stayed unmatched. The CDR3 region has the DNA TGTGCCAGCACTCAGACAGGGGGCACCGGGGAGCTGTTTTTT. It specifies CASTQTGGTGELFF.

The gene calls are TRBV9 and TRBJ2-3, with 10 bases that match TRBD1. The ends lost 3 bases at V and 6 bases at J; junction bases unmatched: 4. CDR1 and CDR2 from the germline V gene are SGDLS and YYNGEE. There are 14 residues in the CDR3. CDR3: CASSDRTGGDTQYF. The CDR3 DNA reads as TGTGCCAGCAGCGACCGGACAGGGGGGGATACGCAGTATTTT.

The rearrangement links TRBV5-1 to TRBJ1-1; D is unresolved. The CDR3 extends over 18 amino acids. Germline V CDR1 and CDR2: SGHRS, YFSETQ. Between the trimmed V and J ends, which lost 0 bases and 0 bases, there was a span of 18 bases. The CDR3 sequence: CASSLAPRGLNMNTEAFF. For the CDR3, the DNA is TGCGCCAGCAGCTTGGCCCCTAGAGGCCTAAACATGAACACTGAAGCTTTCTTT.

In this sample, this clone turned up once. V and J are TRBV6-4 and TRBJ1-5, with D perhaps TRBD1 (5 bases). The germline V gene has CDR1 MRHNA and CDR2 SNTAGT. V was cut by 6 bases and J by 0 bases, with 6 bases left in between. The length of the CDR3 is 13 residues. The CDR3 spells CASSRDSNQPQHF. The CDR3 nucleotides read TGTGCCAGCAGCAGGGATAGCAATCAGCCCCAGCATTTT.

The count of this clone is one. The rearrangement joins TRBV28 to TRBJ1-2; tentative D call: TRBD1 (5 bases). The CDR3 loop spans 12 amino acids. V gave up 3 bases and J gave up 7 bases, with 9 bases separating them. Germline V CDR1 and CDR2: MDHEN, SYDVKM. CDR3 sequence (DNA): TGTGCCAGCAGTTTGGGGGGTTTTGGCTACACCTTC. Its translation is CASSLGGFGYTF.

The CDR3 loop is CASSPGQDRTDTQYF. DNA of the CDR3: TGTGCCAGCAGTCCGGGACAGGATCGCACAGATACGCAGTATTTT. The chain is built from TRBV3-1 (or the pseudogene TRBV3-2) and TRBJ2-3; 8 positions match TRBD1. From germline, CDR1 is LGHDT and CDR2 YNNKEL (reference sequence). The trim removed 6 bases at V and 1 base at J, leaving 6 bases unmatched. The CDR3 is 15 residues long.

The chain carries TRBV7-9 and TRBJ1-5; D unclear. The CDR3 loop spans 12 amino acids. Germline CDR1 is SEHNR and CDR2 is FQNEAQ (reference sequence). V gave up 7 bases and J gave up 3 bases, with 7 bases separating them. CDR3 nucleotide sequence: TGTGCCAGCAATTCCTACAATCAGCCCCAGCATTTT. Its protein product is CASNSYNQPQHF.

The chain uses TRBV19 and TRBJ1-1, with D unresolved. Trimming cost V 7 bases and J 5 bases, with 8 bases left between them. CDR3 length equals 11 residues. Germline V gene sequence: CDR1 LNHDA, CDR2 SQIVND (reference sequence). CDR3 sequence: CASIWQTEAFF. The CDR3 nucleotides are TGTGCCAGTATCTGGCAGACTGAAGCTTTCTTT.

CDR3: CASSVLARAHNEQFF. The CDR3 DNA sequence: TGTGCCAGCAGCGTTTTAGCGCGAGCCCACAATGAGCAGTTCTTC. The V call is TRBV9, the J call TRBJ2-1; TRBD2 might be the D (5 bases). Trimming stripped 2 bases from V and 5 bases from J, with 14 bases between. The CDR3 contains 15 residues. CDR1 SGDLS and CDR2 YYNGEE come from the germline V gene.

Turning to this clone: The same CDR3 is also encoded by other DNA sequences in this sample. The CDR3 DNA reads TGTGCCAGCAGTCGACAGGGGAATCAGCCCCAGCATTTT. Protein product: CASSRQGNQPQHF. The gene calls are TRBV27 and TRBJ1-5, with TRBD1 matching 8 bases. The CDR3 totals 13 residues. Germline loops: CDR1 MNHEY, CDR2 SMNVEV (reference sequence). After removal of 5 bases from V and 4 bases from J, the junction contained 1 base not matched to a gene.

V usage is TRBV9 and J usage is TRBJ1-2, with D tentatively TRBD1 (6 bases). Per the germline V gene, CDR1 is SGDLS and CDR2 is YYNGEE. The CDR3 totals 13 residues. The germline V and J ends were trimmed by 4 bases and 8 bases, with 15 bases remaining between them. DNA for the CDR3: TGTGCCAGCAGCCCCGTGGTGGGGGCGGGCTACACCTTC. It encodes CASSPVVGAGYTF.

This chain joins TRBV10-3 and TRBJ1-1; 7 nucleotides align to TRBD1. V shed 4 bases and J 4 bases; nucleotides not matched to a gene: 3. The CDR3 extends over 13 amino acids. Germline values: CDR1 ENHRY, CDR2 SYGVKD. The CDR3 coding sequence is TGTGCCATCAGTGGGACAGGCGCCACTGAAGCTTTCTTT. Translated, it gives CAISGTGATEAFF.

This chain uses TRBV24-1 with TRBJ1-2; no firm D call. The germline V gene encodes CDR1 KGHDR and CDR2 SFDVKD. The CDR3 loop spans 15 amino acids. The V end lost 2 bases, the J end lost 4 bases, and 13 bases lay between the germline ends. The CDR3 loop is CATSDSGIYPYGYTF. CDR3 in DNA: TGTGCCACCAGTGATTCAGGCATTTATCCCTATGGCTACACCTTC.

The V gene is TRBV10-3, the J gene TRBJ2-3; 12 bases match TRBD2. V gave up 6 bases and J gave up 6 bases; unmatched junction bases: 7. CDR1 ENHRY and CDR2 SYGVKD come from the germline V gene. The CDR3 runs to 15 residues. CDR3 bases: TGTGCCATCAGGATGACTAGCGGGGGTGGGGATACGCAGTATTTT. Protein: CAIRMTSGGGDTQYF.